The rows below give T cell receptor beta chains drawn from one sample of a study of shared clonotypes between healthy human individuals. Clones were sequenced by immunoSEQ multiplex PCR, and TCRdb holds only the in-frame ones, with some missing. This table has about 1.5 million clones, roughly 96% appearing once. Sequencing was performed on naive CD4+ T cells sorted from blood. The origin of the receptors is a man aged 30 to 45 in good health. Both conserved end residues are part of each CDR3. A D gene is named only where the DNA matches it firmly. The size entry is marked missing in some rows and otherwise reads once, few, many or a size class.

cdr3_nt: TGTGCCACCAGCATGGGACAGGGGGATGAGCAGTTCTTC
cdr3_aa: CATSMGQGDEQFF
d_call: TRBD1
j_call: TRBJ2-1
v_call: TRBV15
clone_size: -

cdr3_nt: TGCAGCGTGGTGACAGATACGAACACTGAAGCTTTCTTT
cdr3_aa: CSVVTDTNTEAFF
d_call: -
j_call: TRBJ1-1
v_call: TRBV29-1
clone_size: -

cdr3_nt: TGTGCCAGCAGTTTAAAGGGAAGACGTAGTCAGCCCCAGCATTTT
cdr3_aa: CASSLKGRRSQPQHF
d_call: -
j_call: TRBJ1-5
v_call: TRBV28
clone_size: -

cdr3_nt: TGTGCCAGCAGCTTTAGGGGACGTACCTACGAGCAGTACTTC
cdr3_aa: CASSFRGRTYEQYF
d_call: -
j_call: TRBJ2-7
v_call: TRBV7-9
clone_size: -

cdr3_nt: TGTGCCAGTAGTATAGGTTTATCTAGCGCCCAAGAGACCCAGTACTTC
cdr3_aa: CASSIGLSSAQETQYF
d_call: -
j_call: TRBJ2-5
v_call: TRBV19
clone_size: once

cdr3_nt: TGTGCCAGCAGCGACCCGGGGACACCTAAATACAATGAGCAGTTCTTC
cdr3_aa: CASSDPGTPKYNEQFF
d_call: -
j_call: TRBJ2-1
v_call: TRBV7-8
clone_size: once

cdr3_nt: TGTGCCAGTAGGGTTTCTAGCGGGCGGTCGAGGAATGAGCAGTTCTTC
cdr3_aa: CASRVSSGRSRNEQFF
d_call: TRBD2
j_call: TRBJ2-1
v_call: TRBV19
clone_size: once

cdr3_nt: TGTGCCAGCAGTTTTTTTAACCAAGAGACCCGGTACTTC
cdr3_aa: CASSFFNQETRYF
d_call: -
j_call: TRBJ2-5
v_call: TRBV28
clone_size: -

cdr3_nt: TGTGCCAGCAAATTGTTGCGGGGTGAAGCTTTCTTT
cdr3_aa: CASKLLRGEAFF
d_call: -
j_call: TRBJ1-1
v_call: TRBV7-9
clone_size: few

cdr3_nt: TGTGCCAGCAGCTTAGCGACCGGGCGGGAGGAAACAGATACGCAGTATTTT
cdr3_aa: CASSLATGREETDTQYF
d_call: TRBD2
j_call: TRBJ2-3
v_call: TRBV7-9
clone_size: -

cdr3_nt: TGTGCCAGCAGCTCGCGCCTTGCGACAGGGCAATATGGCTACACCTTC
cdr3_aa: CASSSRLATGQYGYTF
d_call: TRBD1
j_call: TRBJ1-2
v_call: TRBV7-9
clone_size: -

cdr3_nt: TGTGCCAGCAGCTTACGAAACGGAGCCGAGCAGTACTTC
cdr3_aa: CASSLRNGAEQYF
d_call: -
j_call: TRBJ2-7
v_call: TRBV7-3
clone_size: -

cdr3_nt: TGTGCCAGCAGCCAGGGACTAGCGGGAGGAAATGAGCAGTTCTTC
cdr3_aa: CASSQGLAGGNEQFF
d_call: TRBD2
j_call: TRBJ2-1
v_call: TRBV9
clone_size: -

cdr3_nt: TGTGCCAGCAGCACGCGGACCTACACAGATACGCAGTATTTT
cdr3_aa: CASSTRTYTDTQYF
d_call: -
j_call: TRBJ2-3
v_call: TRBV9
clone_size: -

cdr3_nt: TGTGCCAGCAGCTCCCTAGCGGGAGTGTGGGATACGCAGTATTTT
cdr3_aa: CASSSLAGVWDTQYF
d_call: TRBD2
j_call: TRBJ2-3
v_call: TRBV9
clone_size: -

cdr3_nt: TGTGCCAGCAGCCGCAGGGTTGAAGGAGGGTTCAATGAGCAGTTCTTC
cdr3_aa: CASSRRVEGGFNEQFF
d_call: -
j_call: TRBJ2-1
v_call: TRBV7-9
clone_size: -

cdr3_nt: TGTGCCAGCAGCTTAACTGACGGGAGTTATGAGCAGTTCTTC
cdr3_aa: CASSLTDGSYEQFF
d_call: -
j_call: TRBJ2-1
v_call: TRBV7-3
clone_size: -

cdr3_nt: TGTGCCAGTAGTATGCGAATAGGGAACAATGAGCAGTTCTTC
cdr3_aa: CASSMRIGNNEQFF
d_call: -
j_call: TRBJ2-1
v_call: TRBV19
clone_size: -

cdr3_nt: TGCGCCAGCAGCTTGGATAACACCGGGGAGCTGTTTTTT
cdr3_aa: CASSLDNTGELFF
d_call: -
j_call: TRBJ2-2
v_call: TRBV5-1
clone_size: -

cdr3_nt: TGTGCCAGCAGCTTATCGCGGGAGGGATTCCACGAGCAGTACTTC
cdr3_aa: CASSLSREGFHEQYF
d_call: TRBD2
j_call: TRBJ2-7
v_call: TRBV7-8
clone_size: -

cdr3_nt: TGTGCCAGCAGTGAGGCTAGCGGGAGACGCACAGATACGCAGTATTTT
cdr3_aa: CASSEASGRRTDTQYF
d_call: TRBD2
j_call: TRBJ2-3
v_call: TRBV25-1
clone_size: -

cdr3_nt: TGTGCCAGCAGGCCGCCCCGGGACTTGAACACCGGGGAGCTGTTTTTT
cdr3_aa: CASRPPRDLNTGELFF
d_call: -
j_call: TRBJ2-2
v_call: TRBV2
clone_size: -

cdr3_nt: TGCGCCAGCAGCCAAGACCCCACTTCGCAGACCCAGTACTTC
cdr3_aa: CASSQDPTSQTQYF
d_call: -
j_call: TRBJ2-5
v_call: TRBV4-1
clone_size: -

cdr3_nt: TGTGCCAGCAGCTTAACCGTCGGGACTGAAGCTTTCTTT
cdr3_aa: CASSLTVGTEAFF
d_call: -
j_call: TRBJ1-1
v_call: TRBV7-9
clone_size: -

cdr3_nt: TGCAGCGTTAGAGACAGGGCTCGAAGCTCCTACGAGCAGTACTTC
cdr3_aa: CSVRDRARSSYEQYF
d_call: TRBD1
j_call: TRBJ2-7
v_call: TRBV29-1
clone_size: -

cdr3_nt: TGTGCCAGCAGCTTAGTGATTCTAGAGACCCAGTACTTC
cdr3_aa: CASSLVILETQYF
d_call: -
j_call: TRBJ2-5
v_call: TRBV7-2
clone_size: -

cdr3_nt: TGTGCCAGCAGCGTTCCCAATGCGGGTCTAGCGAACACCGGGGAGCTGTTTTTT
cdr3_aa: CASSVPNAGLANTGELFF
d_call: -
j_call: TRBJ2-2
v_call: TRBV9
clone_size: -

cdr3_nt: TGTGCCAGCAGCCCCCCGTGGGGGCGGAACACCGGGGAGCTGTTTTTT
cdr3_aa: CASSPPWGRNTGELFF
d_call: -
j_call: TRBJ2-2
v_call: TRBV7-9
clone_size: -

cdr3_nt: TGTGCCAGCAGTACCTTAGCGGGAGGGAAAACTAGGGCCTACGAGCAGTACTTC
cdr3_aa: CASSTLAGGKTRAYEQYF
d_call: TRBD2
j_call: TRBJ2-7
v_call: TRBV28
clone_size: -

cdr3_nt: TGTGCCAGTAGTATCGGACTTCTTCGCGGGAGGATGCACAATGAGCAGTTCTTC
cdr3_aa: CASSIGLLRGRMHNEQFF
d_call: TRBD2
j_call: TRBJ2-1
v_call: TRBV19
clone_size: -

cdr3_nt: TGTGCCACCACATCCCGGGCAGGCTATGGCTACACCTTC
cdr3_aa: CATTSRAGYGYTF
d_call: -
j_call: TRBJ1-2
v_call: TRBV13
clone_size: few

cdr3_nt: TGCGCCAGCAGCCAAGAGGGAGGCACAGGGCGAAATGAGCAGTTCTTC
cdr3_aa: CASSQEGGTGRNEQFF
d_call: -
j_call: TRBJ2-1
v_call: TRBV4-3
clone_size: -

cdr3_nt: TGCGCCAGCAGCTTGAGGGCCCGGACTCCACAAGAGACCCAGTACTTC
cdr3_aa: CASSLRARTPQETQYF
d_call: -
j_call: TRBJ2-5
v_call: TRBV5-1
clone_size: -

cdr3_nt: TGCGCCAGCAGCTTGAGGAACACTGAAGCTTTCTTT
cdr3_aa: CASSLRNTEAFF
d_call: -
j_call: TRBJ1-1
v_call: TRBV5-1
clone_size: -

cdr3_nt: TGTGCCAGCAACGGGGGCGGGATTCAGTTCTTC
cdr3_aa: CASNGGGIQFF
d_call: -
j_call: TRBJ2-1
v_call: TRBV6-6
clone_size: -

cdr3_nt: TGTGCCAGCAGCACAGTTCCAGCGGGCGAGCAGTACTTC
cdr3_aa: CASSTVPAGEQYF
d_call: -
j_call: TRBJ2-7
v_call: TRBV6-1
clone_size: -

cdr3_nt: TGTGCCAGCAGTTCCTTGGCGGGAGGTTCCACCGGGGAGCTGTTTTTT
cdr3_aa: CASSSLAGGSTGELFF
d_call: TRBD2
j_call: TRBJ2-2
v_call: TRBV27
clone_size: -

cdr3_nt: TGTGCCAGTAGTGGCAGGGGAGCTAACTATGGCTACACCTTC
cdr3_aa: CASSGRGANYGYTF
d_call: -
j_call: TRBJ1-2
v_call: TRBV19
clone_size: once

cdr3_nt: TGTGCCTGGAGTACAGGGGGTAACTATGGCTACACCTTC
cdr3_aa: CAWSTGGNYGYTF
d_call: TRBD1
j_call: TRBJ1-2
v_call: TRBV30
clone_size: -

cdr3_nt: TGTGCCTGGACGACAGGTCCCTACGAGCAGTACTTC
cdr3_aa: CAWTTGPYEQYF
d_call: -
j_call: TRBJ2-7
v_call: TRBV30
clone_size: -

cdr3_nt: TGTGCCTGGAGTCGTCTAGCGGGAGGCTACAATGAGCAGTTCTTC
cdr3_aa: CAWSRLAGGYNEQFF
d_call: TRBD2
j_call: TRBJ2-1
v_call: TRBV30
clone_size: -

cdr3_nt: TGCGCCAGCAGCCAAGATCGGGGGGCGCGATCTGGAAACACCATATATTTT
cdr3_aa: CASSQDRGARSGNTIYF
d_call: -
j_call: TRBJ1-3
v_call: TRBV4-1
clone_size: -

cdr3_nt: TGCGCCAGCAGCTTGGGACTAGCGGAACCCTCCTACGAGCAGTACTTC
cdr3_aa: CASSLGLAEPSYEQYF
d_call: TRBD2
j_call: TRBJ2-7
v_call: TRBV5-1
clone_size: -

cdr3_nt: TGTGCCAGCTCACCTACCTTCGGGGCGAACACCGGGGAGCTGTTTTTT
cdr3_aa: CASSPTFGANTGELFF
d_call: -
j_call: TRBJ2-2
v_call: TRBV18
clone_size: -

cdr3_nt: TGTGCCAGCAGCCACCTCACTAGGTCGAGGGTCTCCTACGAGCAGTACTTC
cdr3_aa: CASSHLTRSRVSYEQYF
d_call: -
j_call: TRBJ2-7
v_call: TRBV13
clone_size: -

cdr3_nt: TGTGCCTGGAGTGTAAGGTATGACCAGCCCCAGCATTTT
cdr3_aa: CAWSVRYDQPQHF
d_call: -
j_call: TRBJ1-5
v_call: TRBV30
clone_size: -

cdr3_nt: TGCAGCGGTACTAACCAGGGCCCGAACACCGGGGAGCTGTTTTTT
cdr3_aa: CSGTNQGPNTGELFF
d_call: -
j_call: TRBJ2-2
v_call: TRBV29-1
clone_size: -

cdr3_nt: TGCAGCGTTGATGGAGTAGCGGCAATTCAAGAGACCCAGTACTTC
cdr3_aa: CSVDGVAAIQETQYF
d_call: -
j_call: TRBJ2-5
v_call: TRBV29-1
clone_size: -